This TCR beta chain was recorded in a study of post-analysis software for immune sequencing data. The study's findings and limits: Normalized Chao1 diversity was significantly lower in multiple sclerosis patients than in controls. About five TRBV segments (TRBV5-6, TRBV5-1 and TRBV20-1 among them) occurred more frequently in patients than in controls. When the samples were clustered directly with F measure, those that had been prepared in the same batch showed strong co-clustering.

Included in the TCR beta cDNA libraries were unique molecular identifiers. The authors obtained 400,000 to 600,000 cDNA molecules from approximately 0.95 to 9.8 million T cells. TCRdb passed the PCR reads through MiXCR, listing each CDR3 protein once. Counted here are some 370,000 distinct CDR3 sequences, 30% to 45% occurring once; the ten biggest clones make up roughly an eighth. Regarding this clonotype: What it binds is not known. A much larger clone differs from this one at a single base, so this may be a read error.

From germline, CDR1 is SQVTM and CDR2 ANQGSEA. The length of the CDR3 is 16 residues. The junction had 13 bases not matched to a gene; V was cut back by 6 bases and J by 1 base. The receptor was derived from a girl between 5 and 17 years old with multiple sclerosis. Sequenced sample: blood. V is TRBV29-1 and J is TRBJ2-3; the match to TRBD1 covers 7 bases. Here the CDR3 DNA reads TGCAGCGTGGGGGCAGGGGGTTACGGAGGCACAGATACGCAGTATTTT. This encodes CSVGAGGYGGTDTQYF.